This TCR beta chain stems from a study of shared clonotypes between healthy human individuals. Only in-frame clones appear in the TCRdb table, and some are missing; sequencing was by immunoSEQ multiplex PCR. The sample includes 2 million to 2.5 million clones, 95% of them seen just once. The CDR3 is 13 amino acids. The V gene lost 1 base and the J gene lost 10 bases, with 8 bases spanning the gap. In germline, CDR1 is SGHVS, CDR2 FQNEAQ. This sequence was found in a man between 18 and 29 years old in good health. Sequenced material: naive CD4+ T cells sorted from blood. Subset denoted: CD45RA+ positively selected. The V and J genes are TRBV7-8 and TRBJ1-6; D ambiguous. The CDR3 here is CASSLVERSPLHF. The CDR3 nucleotides read TGTGCCAGCAGCTTAGTAGAGAGGTCACCCCTCCACTTT.